This TCR beta chain originates from a study of T cell responses to AZD1222 COVID-19 vaccine. Whole-study findings and limits: Nearly half of spike-specific TCRs reportedly target variant regions that are unmutated in the B.1.351 and B.1.1.7 variants.

With respect to this clone: Its specificity is unknown.

The CDR3 extends over 11 amino acids. From germline, CDR1 is DFQATT and CDR2 SNEGSKA (reference sequence). The V end was cut by 6 bases, the J end by 11 bases, with 16 bases between. Method: immunoSEQ multiplex PCR; TCRdb's copy keeps in-frame clones and lacks some. This listing includes over 120,000 clones. The sequence was obtained from an adult in good health. V is TRBV20-1 and J is TRBJ1-1; D not certain. Input material: peripheral blood. CDR3 protein: CSALGDPRAFF. As DNA, the CDR3 is TGCAGTGCCCTCGGGGATCCGAGGGCTTTCTTT.